This T cell receptor (beta chain) derives from a study of blood T cell repertoires in COVID-19 (dated by TCRdb to the early 2020s). In terms of the full investigation: Samples from collaborators originated in the United States, Italy and Spain and spanned both the acute and convalescent phases of COVID-19. The material from the prospective study consisted of cDNA or gDNA derived from T cells, B-cell-depleted T cells, or PBMCs. The dataset comprised deeply sampled blood TCRbeta repertoires from subjects exposed to, actively infected with, or recovered from COVID-19. The repertoires were made available in a free public database intended to serve as a resource for research on the immune response to SARS-CoV-2. The samples were drawn from two sources: the first 160 participants of the ongoing ImmuneRACE study, and approximately 1,300 subjects contributed by 6 global collaborators. A de-identified subject ID, COVID-19 status, age in years and sex were almost always included in the sample metadata. Where available, HLA class I and class II types were obtained from metadata supplied by the sample provider rather than from assay-based typing. The study at large found these results: Clinical and demographic metadata were provided uncurated, with the amount varying by source and participant.

Concerning this clone: Its recognized antigen is unknown. No much larger clone exists at a distance of one base, and base qualities are not known.

The collaborating institutions used their own protocols to collect whole blood in K2EDTA tubes. For TCRbeta analysis, collaborator samples were shipped as frozen whole blood, as isolated PBMCs, or as DNA extracted from either sample type. V trim: 5 bases; J trim: 4 bases; unmatched bases: 9. The CDR3 holds 15 amino acids from the cysteine to the phenylalanine. The read is trimmed to its CDR3 DNA, 45 bases read in frame from base 1. The germline V gene supplies CDR1 KGHSH and CDR2 LQKENI. TCRbeta CDR3 regions were amplified from genomic DNA using the immunoSEQ Assay, a bias-controlled multiplex PCR. On the authors' methods: The number of nucleated cells in each sample was estimated by amplification of reference gene primers within the assay. To quantify the absolute abundance of each unique TCRbeta CDR3 rearrangement, sequence reads were collapsed and filtered. Productive Simpson clonality was computed per sample as the square root of Simpson's diversity index over productive rearrangements. TCRdb took this table from immuneACCESS and kept in-frame rearrangements with V and J called. Such tables lack part of the clones; where checked against another copy, unresolved V genes explain under half of the gap, and the rest is unexplained. The DNA gave D and trimming, while V, J and clone size come from that table. The table for this sample lists around 72,000 clones; about 82% of them were counted only once. Together, the top ten hold roughly 2% of the sample.

Sample: peripheral blood. Here the chain combines TRBV18 and TRBJ1-1; 8 nucleotides in the junction match TRBD1. The clonotype originates from a woman aged 55-70 years with acute or convalescent COVID-19. The nucleotide sequence is TGTGCCAGCTCATCCGGGACAGGATTGACCACTGAAGCTTTCTTT. This codes for CASSSGTGLTTEAFF. Joined to the reference TRBV18 and TRBJ1-1 proteins, this CDR3 gives the full variable domain: NAGVMQNPRHLVRRRGQEARLRCSPMKGHSHVYWYRQLPEEGLKFMVYLQKENIIDESGMPKERFSAEFPKEGPSILRIQQVVRGDSAAYFCASSSGTGLTTEAFFGQGTRLTVV.